Each of the 8 T cell receptor beta chains below was sequenced from the same sample in a study of T-cell memory formation after mild COVID-19. TCRdb itself ran the 5' RACE reads through MiXCR, one entry per CDR3 protein. Of 150,000 or so distinct CDR3 sequences in the sample, roughly 30% are singletons; the top ten hold about 12%. Sequenced input: PBMCs or a T cell subset sorted from them (not recorded which). The receptors stem from an adult woman who had mild COVID-19 (a few samples of this study predate the infection). Cell type and time point are not known.

This sequence joins TRBV4-3 and TRBJ2-3, with 8 nucleotides matching TRBD2. CDR1 and CDR2 from the germline V gene are LGHNA and YSLEER. Trimming removed 1 base from V and 6 bases from J; junction bases left unmatched: 6. This CDR3 comprises 15 residues. CDR3 nucleotides: TGCGCCAGCAGCCAAGTCCGGGGGGGTTCCGATACGCAGTATTTT. It translates to CASSQVRGGSDTQYF.

The chain combines TRBV12-3 or TRBV12-4 with TRBJ1-1, with a tentative D call TRBD1 (6 bases). The CDR3 is 16 residues long. V was cut by 4 bases and J by 1 base, with 16 bases left in between. CDR3 bases: TGTGCCAGCAGTTCACGATCAGAGGGGGGGAACACTGAAGCTTTCTTT. Encoded protein: CASSSRSEGGNTEAFF.

This clonotype was counted a few times. A junction boundary mismatches the germline segment, possibly from a read error. This chain joins TRBV7-7 and TRBJ2-5; no reliable D call. Germline V CDR1 and CDR2: SSHAT, FNYEAQ (reference sequence). The CDR3 has 13 amino acids. DNA of the CDR3: TGTGCTAGCAGCTTAGCACTTACGGGGACCCAGTACTTC. Its protein is CASSLALTGTQYF.

This rearrangement joins TRBV24-1 to TRBJ1-5; D is unresolved. V lost 10 bases to trimming and J lost 3 bases, with 12 bases between them. This CDR3 comprises 13 residues. Germline V gene data show CDR1 as KGHDR and CDR2 as SFDVKD. CDR3 loop: CATQAGPNQPQHF. CDR3 DNA sequence: TGTGCCACTCAGGCAGGACCCAATCAGCCCCAGCATTTT.

The rearrangement uses TRBV23-1 and TRBJ2-5; no reliable D call. TRBV23-1 is identified as an open reading frame with a role that is uncertain. V was trimmed by 3 bases and J by 0 bases, leaving 17 bases between them. This CDR3 comprises 17 residues. CDR3 nucleotide sequence: TGCGCCAGCAGTCACAACCAAGATTATCGGTACCAAGAGACCCAGTACTTC. Translated: CASSHNQDYRYQETQYF.

The rearrangement uses TRBV12-3 or TRBV12-4 and TRBJ1-1; a possible D gene is TRBD1 (5 bases). This CDR3 is built from 14 residues. Trimming removed 3 bases from V and 1 base from J, with 9 bases in between. CDR3 sequence (DNA): TGTGCCAGCAGTTTTGGACACCAGAACACTGAAGCTTTCTTT. It encodes CASSFGHQNTEAFF.

In this sample, this clonotype turned up a few times. The rearrangement joins TRBV11-2 to TRBJ2-3, with a tentative D call TRBD1 (6 bases). The CDR3 extends over 14 amino acids. V was cut by 3 bases and J by 4 bases, with 11 bases left in between. CDR1 is SGHAT, CDR2 FQNNGV, per germline. The CDR3 nucleotides are TGTGCCAGCAGCTTTTACAGGGCGCCAGATACGCAGTATTTT. It yields the protein CASSFYRAPDTQYF.

This clonotype occurred many times. The V and J genes are TRBV4-2 and TRBJ2-7, with D perhaps matching TRBD2 (5 bases). V lost 2 bases and J 0 bases, leaving 11 bases between the germline ends. Germline CDR1 is LGHNA and CDR2 is YNFKEQ. CDR3 length equals 15 residues. CDR3 bases: TGTGCCAGCAGCCAAATCCACGGGGACTCCTACGAGCAGTACTTC. Encoded protein: CASSQIHGDSYEQYF.